Listed here are 8 T cell receptor beta chains from one sample, sequenced in a study of PD-1 blockade in mismatch repair-deficient tumors. TCRdb's copy holds only in-frame clones and misses some; the assay was immunoSEQ multiplex PCR. The table has approximately 120,000 clones, around 83% seen once. The sample in question was peripheral blood, obtained 44 weeks after starting pembrolizumab. Receptors were obtained from an adult with mismatch repair-deficient cancer.

The gene calls are TRBV27 and TRBJ2-7, with TRBD1 matching over 8 bases. Germline values: CDR1 MNHEY, CDR2 SMNVEV (reference sequence). The CDR3 has 14 amino acids. With 4 bases clipped from V and 2 bases from J, the junction kept 4 bases outside the gene matches. The CDR3 nucleotides are TGTGCCAGCAGTTCGACAGGGGCGGCCTACGAGCAGTACTTC. This translates into CASSSTGAAYEQYF.

This clone was found once. The chain joins TRBV4-3 to TRBJ2-3, with 9 positions matching TRBD1. CDR3 length: 19 residues. V trimming: 0 bases; J trimming: 1 base; junction bases outside the gene matches: 11. CDR1 is LGHNA and CDR2 is YSLEER in the germline V gene. CDR3 DNA: TGCGCCAGCAGCCAAGAGGGACCGGGACAGGGTACCGGCACAGATACGCAGTATTTT. Translating it yields CASSQEGPGQGTGTDTQYF.

This clone was seen a handful of times. The chain recombines TRBV4-1 with TRBJ2-7; D is perhaps TRBD2 (6 bases). Per germline, CDR1 MGHRA and CDR2 YSYEKL. V was cut by 1 base and J by 3 bases, with 13 bases left in between. The CDR3 has 15 residues. The CDR3 nucleotides are TGCGCCAGCAGCCAAGCGCGCGGGGAAGTCTACGAGCAGTACTTC. Translating gives CASSQARGEVYEQYF.

The chain joins TRBV4-1 to TRBJ2-4; 7 bases match TRBD1. The trim removed 3 bases at V and 0 bases at J, leaving 5 bases unmatched. CDR1 is MGHRA, CDR2 YSYEKL, per germline. The CDR3 is made up of 16 amino acids. CDR3 sequence (DNA): TGCGCCAGCAGCCATGGGACAGAGCTAGCCAAAAACATTCAGTACTTC. This translates into CASSHGTELAKNIQYF.

The chain links TRBV4-3 to TRBJ2-3, with 8 bases identical to TRBD2. There are 15 residues in the CDR3. V gave up 1 base and J gave up 2 bases; unmatched junction bases: 2. Germline CDR1 LGHNA, CDR2 YSLEER. Here the CDR3 DNA reads TGCGCCAGCAGCCAAGTGACTAGCGCCACAGATACGCAGTATTTT. It codes for CASSQVTSATDTQYF.

The chain links TRBV9 to TRBJ2-1; a possible D gene is TRBD2 (5 bases). The CDR3 runs to 18 residues. The germline V gene has CDR1 SGDLS and CDR2 YYNGEE. Trimming took 3 bases from V and 4 from J, leaving 23 bases between them. The CDR3 DNA sequence: TGTGCCAGCAGCGGCCCCAGCGCTACTAGAGGACCTTACAATGAGCAGTTCTTC. Protein product: CASSGPSATRGPYNEQFF.

The chain joins TRBV29-1 to TRBJ2-7; 7 positions agree with TRBD1. Per germline, CDR1 SQVTM and CDR2 ANQGSEA. CDR3 length: 15 residues. Trimming took 2 bases from V and 3 from J; bases not matched to a gene: 10. The DNA for the CDR3 is TGCAGCGTTGAAACCCCCGGGACAGCTAACTACGAGCAGTACTTC. Translated, it gives CSVETPGTANYEQYF.

The rearrangement uses TRBV7-9 and TRBJ2-7; D uncertain. Germline CDR1 is SEHNR and CDR2 is FQNEAQ (reference sequence). The CDR3 totals 13 residues. V lost 2 bases to trimming and J lost 2 bases, with 7 bases between them. The CDR3 DNA is TGTGCCAGCAGCTTATGGAGAACCTACGAGCAGTACTTC. It specifies CASSLWRTYEQYF.